This T cell receptor (beta chain) was sequenced during a study of Ad26.COV2.S vaccination and SARS-CoV-2 variants. Germline lookup yields CDR1 SGHVS and CDR2 FQNEAQ. The V and J ends lost 7 bases and 4 bases, in that order; junction bases with no gene match: 12. CDR3 length: 16 amino acids. Treatment in this sample: roughly 20 received Ad26.COV2.S at low or high dose, single or two shots; about 5 received placebo; per-sample allocation not given. Collection of the samples took place on day 63 after the first injection of vaccine or placebo. The method was immunoSEQ multiplex PCR; TCRdb's version includes in-frame clones alone and lacks a portion of them. This sample yields 410,000 or so clones, of which over 75% are seen a single time; about 12% belongs to the top ten.

This TCR was sampled from a person aged 18-65 years who received the Ad26.COV2.S COVID-19 vaccine or a placebo. The chain combines TRBV7-8 with TRBJ2-2, with 7 bases matching TRBD2. Specimen: peripheral blood, collected in a trial of Ad26.COV2.S vaccine versus placebo. The CDR3 protein is CASKIWGGGGTGELFF. The CDR3, as DNA: TGTGCCAGCAAGATCTGGGGGGGTGGTGGCACCGGGGAGCTGTTTTTT.